The clone carrying this T cell receptor (beta chain) has only a few counts. Its antigen is still unknown. This entry comes from a study of naive and memory T cell subsets. Overall study results and limits: Possibly reflecting memory cells re-expressing CD45RA, a few larger clonotypes occurred in naive repertoires, especially CD8.

CDR3 length equals 17 residues. Germline assignment: CDR1 LGHDT and CDR2 YNNKEL (reference sequence). Trimming took 0 bases from V and 4 from J, leaving 16 bases between them. After the first PCR, alpha and beta chain libraries were processed separately. Both TRBC1 and TRBC2 were covered by a beta constant-region primer of two equimolar oligonucleotides. Ligated cDNA was amplified by four rounds of PCR with nested alpha and beta constant-region primers and SP2. MiXCR, run by TCRdb on the UMI-ligation and nested PCR reads, gives a single entry per CDR3 protein. The repertoire holds approximately 150,000 distinct CDR3 sequences, approximately 20% seen once, with approximately 0.63% in the top ten.

The receptor was derived from a human donor in good health. The V call is TRBV3-1, the J call TRBJ2-1, with D hard to call. Specimen: naive CD8+ T cells from blood. For the CDR3, the DNA is TGTGCCAGCAGCCAAGAGCCCGATTTCTCTCCTTACAATGAGCAGTTCTTC. Protein product: CASSQEPDFSPYNEQFF.